The 27 T cell receptor beta chains below all came from one sample that was sequenced in a study of Ad26.COV2.S vaccination and SARS-CoV-2 variants. Treatment noted: around 19 received Ad26.COV2.S at low or high dose, single or two shots; roughly five received placebo; per-sample allocation not given. Samples analyzed were those drawn on day 63 after the first vaccine or placebo injection. Some clones are missing from TCRdb's copy, which holds only in-frame ones; the method was immunoSEQ multiplex PCR. The sample yields 350,000 to 400,000 clones, 70% to 90% seen once. Sequencing used peripheral blood, obtained in a trial of Ad26.COV2.S vaccine versus placebo. All receptors derive from a person aged 18-65 years who received the Ad26.COV2.S COVID-19 vaccine or a placebo.

The chain carries TRBV28 and TRBJ1-3, with D possibly matching TRBD1 (6 bases). V was pared by 10 bases and J by 16 bases, with 20 bases between. The CDR3 totals 11 residues. Germline-derived CDR1 and CDR2 are MDHEN and SYDVKM. In DNA, the CDR3 is TGTGCCACCTCTACCCCGAGGACAGCCTATTTT. The encoded protein is CATSTPRTAYF.

The gene calls are TRBV27 and TRBJ1-5, with TRBD1 identical over 10 bases. The germline V gene has CDR1 MNHEY and CDR2 SMNVEV (reference sequence). This CDR3 contains 15 residues. The trim removed 3 bases at V and 2 bases at J, leaving 1 base unmatched. CDR3: CASSFGTGGNQPQHF. The CDR3 region has the DNA TGTGCCAGCAGTTTTGGGACAGGGGGCAATCAGCCCCAGCATTTT.

V gene TRBV19 combines with J gene TRBJ2-3, with 10 nucleotides matching TRBD2. The length of the CDR3 is 15 residues. V dropped 4 bases and J dropped 0; count of bases not matched to a gene: 1. From germline, CDR1 is LNHDA and CDR2 SQIVND (reference sequence). DNA of the CDR3: TGTGCCAGTAGTACTAGCGGGAGAAGCACAGATACGCAGTATTTT. Its protein is CASSTSGRSTDTQYF.

This sequence joins TRBV28 and TRBJ2-5, with 7 bases that match TRBD2. With V trimmed by 4 bases and J by 2 bases, 1 base remained unmatched. CDR3 length: 13 amino acids. From germline, CDR1 is MDHEN and CDR2 SYDVKM. CDR3 in amino acids: CASSSGLQETQYF. In nucleotides, the CDR3 is TGTGCCAGCAGTTCGGGACTACAAGAGACCCAGTACTTC.

The rearrangement joins TRBV10-3 to TRBJ1-1; no firm D call. The germline V gene encodes CDR1 ENHRY and CDR2 SYGVKD. The V end was cut by 3 bases, the J end by 0 bases, with 11 bases between. The CDR3 length is 15 residues. The CDR3 DNA follows: TGTGCCATCAGTGAACGGGCTGGGCTGAACACTGAAGCTTTCTTT. Its protein product is CAISERAGLNTEAFF.

The chain joins TRBV14 to TRBJ2-4; TRBD2 matches at 8 bases. This CDR3 contains 15 residues. CDR1 and CDR2 (germline): SGHDN, FVKESK. J gave up 7 bases and V 2 bases, and 7 bases lay outside the gene matches. The CDR3 region is CASSQTGLGGNIQYF. The CDR3 coding sequence is TGTGCCAGCAGCCAAACGGGACTAGGAGGTAACATTCAGTACTTC.

The chain links TRBV3-1 (or the pseudogene TRBV3-2) to TRBJ2-1; 7 positions match TRBD2. V lost 1 base to trimming and J lost 3 bases; unmatched junction nucleotides: 3. Per germline, CDR1 LGHDT and CDR2 YNNKEL (reference sequence). The CDR3 has 15 residues. CDR3 nucleotides: TGTGCCAGCAGCCAAGCCGGGACTAACTACAATGAGCAGTTCTTC. Translation: CASSQAGTNYNEQFF.

The chain is built from TRBV5-8 and TRBJ1-2, with TRBD1 identical over 10 bases. The CDR3 is 14 amino acids. V shed 3 bases and J 7 bases; nucleotides not matched to a gene: 6. The germline CDR1 and CDR2 sequences are SGHTS and YDEGEE. This CDR3 is CASSWGTGASGYTF. The CDR3 nucleotides are TGTGCCAGCAGCTGGGGGACAGGGGCTTCTGGCTACACCTTC.

The rearrangement joins TRBV10-3 to TRBJ1-5; possibly TRBD1 for D (5 bases). Per germline, CDR1 ENHRY and CDR2 SYGVKD. The CDR3 is 16 amino acids. V dropped 3 bases and J dropped 7 bases, with 19 bases sitting between them. In DNA, the CDR3 is TGTGCCATCAGTGACTTGGGGGGAGGAGCGGGGCAGCCCCAGCATTTT. It translates to CAISDLGGGAGQPQHF.

This clone was recorded a few times. The rearrangement uses TRBV6-5 and TRBJ2-5; 14 nucleotides align to TRBD2. The junction had 6 bases not matched to a gene; V was cut back by 4 bases and J by 5 bases. Looked up from germline, CDR1 is MNHEY and CDR2 is SVGAGI. The CDR3 covers 16 residues. The CDR3 region is CASSSGTSGSRETQYF. CDR3 DNA: TGTGCCAGCAGTTCCGGGACTAGCGGGAGCCGGGAGACCCAGTACTTC.

The CDR3 loop is CASSLASLDYEQYF. DNA for the CDR3: TGTGCCAGCAGCTTAGCCTCACTAGACTACGAGCAGTACTTC. The chain uses TRBV11-1 and TRBJ2-7, with D perhaps TRBD2 (5 bases). Trimming shortened V by 0 bases and J by 3 bases, and 9 bases separated the two germline ends. Per germline, CDR1 SGHAT and CDR2 FQDESV (reference sequence). This CDR3 has 14 residues.

This clone was detected only once. This sequence joins TRBV29-1 and TRBJ2-2; 7 nucleotides agree with TRBD2. The CDR3 totals 13 residues. Per germline, CDR1 SQVTM and CDR2 ANQGSEA. The trim removed 8 bases at V and 7 bases at J, leaving 10 bases unmatched. The CDR3 spells CSFLRGRDGELFF. DNA of the CDR3: TGCAGCTTCCTTCGGGGGAGGGACGGGGAGCTGTTTTTT.

The chain employs TRBV30 and TRBJ2-1; TRBD2 is a possible D gene (6 bases). V was trimmed by 2 bases and J by 6 bases, leaving 23 bases between them. Per germline, CDR1 GTSNPN and CDR2 SVGIG (reference sequence). The CDR3 consists of 17 residues. CDR3 in amino acids: CAWSQLKTGSFGNEQFF. The CDR3 DNA sequence: TGTGCCTGGAGTCAACTAAAAACCGGGAGCTTCGGCAATGAGCAGTTCTTC.

The chain employs TRBV6-5 and TRBJ2-2; D is unclear. V was cut by 3 bases and J by 5 bases, with 7 bases left in between. This CDR3 has 13 amino acids. CDR1 and CDR2 from the germline V gene are MNHEY and SVGAGI. CDR3 residues: CASSYDGTGELFF. CDR3 in DNA: TGTGCCAGCAGTTATGACGGAACCGGGGAGCTGTTTTTT.

The chain combines TRBV3-1 (or the pseudogene TRBV3-2) with TRBJ2-7, with 9 bases aligning to TRBD2. Germline CDR1 reads LGHDT; CDR2 reads YNNKEL (reference sequence). The CDR3 has 15 residues. V was pared by 4 bases and J by 0 bases, with 4 bases of the junction left unmatched. CDR3: CASSLSGLASYEQYF. CDR3 coding DNA: TGTGCCAGCAGCCTCTCGGGACTAGCCTCCTACGAGCAGTACTTC.

The CDR3 DNA reads TGTGCCGCCGGGCAGGGCACTGAAGCTTTCTTT. It translates to CAAGQGTEAFF. V usage is TRBV28 and J usage is TRBJ1-1; tentatively, D is TRBD1 (5 bases). With 11 bases removed from V and 4 bases from J, the gap between germline ends came to 11 bases. CDR3 length: 11 residues. Looked up from germline, CDR1 is MDHEN and CDR2 is SYDVKM.

The rearrangement joins TRBV7-3 to TRBJ2-3; TRBD2 might be the D (6 bases). This CDR3 comprises 14 residues. Germline loops: CDR1 SGHTA, CDR2 FQGTGA. Trimming shortened V by 2 bases and J by 2 bases, and 8 bases separated the two germline ends. CDR3 amino acids: CASSLGLLTDTQYF. CDR3 bases: TGTGCCAGCAGCTTAGGACTACTCACAGATACGCAGTATTTT.

The CDR3 spells CASSFGTSAYEQYF. The CDR3, as DNA: TGTGCCAGCAGCTTCGGGACATCCGCCTACGAGCAGTACTTC. This chain joins TRBV3-1 (or the pseudogene TRBV3-2) and TRBJ2-7; D is perhaps TRBD1 (6 bases). Trimming took off 5 bases at V and 2 bases at J, with 13 bases between the two ends. The CDR3 contains 14 residues. CDR1 and CDR2 from the germline V gene are LGHDT and YNNKEL (reference sequence).

CDR3 residues: CASSMSAGGGSSYEQYF. The CDR3 DNA sequence: TGTGCCAGTAGTATGTCAGCGGGAGGGGGAAGCTCCTACGAGCAGTACTTC. The rearrangement uses TRBV19 and TRBJ2-7; TRBD2 matches at 10 bases. The V gene's germline CDR1 is LNHDA and CDR2 SQIVND (reference sequence). With V trimmed by 3 bases and J by 0 bases, 8 bases remained unmatched. This CDR3 contains 17 residues.

V and J are TRBV5-4 and TRBJ2-1; perhaps TRBD1 as D (6 bases). Trimming took off 3 bases at V and 6 bases at J, with 10 bases between the two ends. This CDR3 has 13 amino acids. From germline, CDR1 is SGHNT and CDR2 YYREEE (reference sequence). The CDR3 DNA reads TGTGCCAGCAGCTCACAGGGTGGCAATGAGCAGTTCTTC. Protein: CASSSQGGNEQFF.

The chain employs TRBV7-2 and TRBJ1-4; tentative D call: TRBD1 (6 bases). Germline CDR1 reads SGHTA; CDR2 reads FQGNSA. Trimming removed 5 bases at V and 10 bases at J, with 17 bases between. There are 14 residues in the CDR3. CDR3 sequence (DNA): TGTGCCAGCAGCCCAGGGGCAGTTAAGGGAAAACTGTTTTTT. This gives the protein CASSPGAVKGKLFF.

This clone was detected only a few times. The CDR3 protein is CASSLDRAGTEAFF. The CDR3 bases are TGCGCCAGCAGCTTGGACAGGGCGGGCACTGAAGCTTTCTTT. The rearrangement uses TRBV5-1 and TRBJ1-1; D might be TRBD1 (6 bases). The CDR3 consists of 14 residues. Germline-derived CDR1 and CDR2 are SGHRS and YFSETQ. Trimming removed 0 bases at V and 4 bases at J, with 10 bases between.

The rearrangement uses TRBV5-6 and TRBJ1-3; no definite D call. V was clipped by 4 bases and J by 0 bases, with 14 bases between them. Germline V gene data show CDR1 as SGHDT and CDR2 as YYEEEE. The CDR3 has 16 amino acids. In DNA form, the CDR3 reads TGTGCCAGCAGCCCCAAGGCCGGACTCTCTGGAAACACCATATATTTT. The encoded protein is CASSPKAGLSGNTIYF.

This clone has a single count. V and J are TRBV19 and TRBJ2-5, with 9 positions matching TRBD1. The CDR3 runs to 16 residues. The V gene's germline CDR1 is LNHDA and CDR2 SQIVND (reference sequence). V shed 1 base, J shed 4 bases, and the junction held 7 bases outside the gene matches. Here the CDR3 reads CASSIVSGQGGETQYF. CDR3 coding DNA: TGTGCCAGTAGTATAGTTTCGGGACAGGGAGGAGAGACCCAGTACTTC.

This clone was observed once. The sample holds other DNA sequences that translate to the same CDR3. The chain links TRBV4-3 to TRBJ2-2; no reliable D call. From germline, CDR1 is LGHNA and CDR2 YSLEER. This CDR3 is built from 15 residues. Trimming took off 0 bases at V and 1 base at J, with 6 bases between the two ends. The DNA of the CDR3 is TGCGCCAGCAGCCAAGAGTTGAGGAACACCGGGGAGCTGTTTTTT. It encodes CASSQELRNTGELFF.

The chain joins TRBV6-5 to TRBJ2-7; D unclear. CDR3 length: 15 amino acids. Between the trimmed V and J ends, which lost 0 bases and 2 bases, there was a span of 11 bases. Germline V gene lookup returns CDR1 MNHEY and CDR2 SVGAGI. CDR3 nucleotide sequence: TGTGCCAGCAGTTACTCCTTTTCCCGCCCCTACGAGCAGTACTTC. Amino acids: CASSYSFSRPYEQYF.

This chain connects TRBV5-1 to TRBJ1-1; 7 bases match TRBD1. V was pared by 6 bases and J by 7 bases, with 9 bases of the junction left unmatched. The CDR3 runs to 13 residues. CDR1 is SGHRS, CDR2 YFSETQ, per germline. The CDR3 nucleotides are TGCGCCAGCACGGGACACCAGGGGGTTGAAGCTTTCTTT. This translates into CASTGHQGVEAFF.